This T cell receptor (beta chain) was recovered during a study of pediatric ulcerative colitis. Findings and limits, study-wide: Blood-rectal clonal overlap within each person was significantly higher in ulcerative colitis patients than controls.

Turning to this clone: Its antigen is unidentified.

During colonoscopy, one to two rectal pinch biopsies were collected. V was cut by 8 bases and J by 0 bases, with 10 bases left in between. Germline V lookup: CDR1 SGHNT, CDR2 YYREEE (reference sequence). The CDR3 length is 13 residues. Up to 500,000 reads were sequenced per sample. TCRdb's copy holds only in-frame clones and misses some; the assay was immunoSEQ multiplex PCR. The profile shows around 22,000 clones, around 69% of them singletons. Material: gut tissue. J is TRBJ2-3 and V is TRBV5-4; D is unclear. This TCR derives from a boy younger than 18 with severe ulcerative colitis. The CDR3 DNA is TGTGCCAGTTCGATAACTAGCACAGATACGCAGTATTTT. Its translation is CASSITSTDTQYF. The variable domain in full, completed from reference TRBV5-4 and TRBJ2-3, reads ETGVTQSPTHLIKTRGQQVTLRCSSQSGHNTVSWYQQALGQGPQFIFQYYREEENGRGNFPPRFSGLQFPNYSSELNVNALELDDSALYLCASSITSTDTQYFGPGTRLTVL.